This TCR beta chain is drawn from a study of beta chain features in type 1 diabetes. Points from the study as a whole: Diminished insertions and augmented deletions at VDJ junctions characterized type 1 diabetes patients.

TCRB transcripts that were expressed got sequenced, as all of the isolated RNA had been reverse transcribed. Data came from immunoSEQ multiplex PCR; TCRdb stores just in-frame clones and leaves some out. The table shows over 700,000 clones, with 15% to 20% occurring only once. This CDR3 comprises 15 residues. Germline loops: CDR1 SGHRS, CDR2 YFSETQ. The V end was cut by 1 base, the J end by 0 bases, with 11 bases between. This clone came up a few times. What it binds is unknown. This clonotype was sampled from a woman aged 18-29 years in good health. This chain connects TRBV5-1 to TRBJ2-7, with D possibly matching TRBD2 (5 bases). The sequenced sample was naive CD4+ T cells from blood. The CDR3 sequence: CASSLTDWGSYEQYF. For the CDR3, the DNA is TGCGCCAGCAGCTTGACGGACTGGGGCTCCTACGAGCAGTACTTC.